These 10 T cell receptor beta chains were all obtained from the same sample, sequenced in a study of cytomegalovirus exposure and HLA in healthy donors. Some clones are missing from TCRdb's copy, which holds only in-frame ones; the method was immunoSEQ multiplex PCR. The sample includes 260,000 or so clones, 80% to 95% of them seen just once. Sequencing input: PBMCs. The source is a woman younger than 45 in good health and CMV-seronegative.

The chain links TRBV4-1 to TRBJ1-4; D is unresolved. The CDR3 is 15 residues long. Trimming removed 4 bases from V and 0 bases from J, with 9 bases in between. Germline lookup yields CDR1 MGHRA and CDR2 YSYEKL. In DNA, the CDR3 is TGCGCCAGCAGCCCCCGAATTGCAACTAATGAAAAACTGTTTTTT. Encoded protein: CASSPRIATNEKLFF.

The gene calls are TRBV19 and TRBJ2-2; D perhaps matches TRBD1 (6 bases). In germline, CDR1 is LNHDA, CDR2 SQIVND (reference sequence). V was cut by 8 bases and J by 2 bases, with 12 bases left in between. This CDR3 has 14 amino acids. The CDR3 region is CASSRTANTGELFF. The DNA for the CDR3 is TGTGCCAGTTCCCGGACAGCTAACACCGGGGAGCTGTTTTTT. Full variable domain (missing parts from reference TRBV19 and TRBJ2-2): DGGITQSPKYLFRKEGQNVTLSCEQNLNHDAMYWYRQDPGQGLRLIYYSQIVNDFQKGDIAEGYSVSREKKESFPLTVTSAQKNPTAFYLCASSRTANTGELFFGEGSRLTVL.

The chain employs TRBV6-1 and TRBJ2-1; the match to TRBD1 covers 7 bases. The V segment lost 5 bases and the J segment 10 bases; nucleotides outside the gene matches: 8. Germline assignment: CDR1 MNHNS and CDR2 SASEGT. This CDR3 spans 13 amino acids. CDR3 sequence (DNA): TGTGCCAGCAGTTCCCACAGGGGTGGGGAGCAGTTCTTC. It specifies CASSSHRGGEQFF.

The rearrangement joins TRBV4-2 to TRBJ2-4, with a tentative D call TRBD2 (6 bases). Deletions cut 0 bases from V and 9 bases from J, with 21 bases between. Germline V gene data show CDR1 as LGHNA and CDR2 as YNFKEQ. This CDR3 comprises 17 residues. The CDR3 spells CASSQDVGGRRGGIQYF. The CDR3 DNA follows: TGTGCCAGCAGCCAAGATGTGGGAGGACGCCGGGGCGGCATTCAGTACTTC.

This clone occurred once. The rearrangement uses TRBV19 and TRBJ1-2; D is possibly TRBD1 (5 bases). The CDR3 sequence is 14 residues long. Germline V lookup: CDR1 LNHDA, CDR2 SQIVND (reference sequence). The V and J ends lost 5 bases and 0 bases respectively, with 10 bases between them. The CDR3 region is CASSVTGANYGYTF. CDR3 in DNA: TGTGCCAGTAGTGTAACAGGAGCTAACTATGGCTACACCTTC.

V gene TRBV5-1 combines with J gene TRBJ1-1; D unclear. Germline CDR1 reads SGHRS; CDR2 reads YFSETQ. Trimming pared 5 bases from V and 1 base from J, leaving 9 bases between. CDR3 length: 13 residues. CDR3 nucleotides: TGCGCCAGCAGGGTAAAGAGGAACACTGAAGCTTTCTTT. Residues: CASRVKRNTEAFF.

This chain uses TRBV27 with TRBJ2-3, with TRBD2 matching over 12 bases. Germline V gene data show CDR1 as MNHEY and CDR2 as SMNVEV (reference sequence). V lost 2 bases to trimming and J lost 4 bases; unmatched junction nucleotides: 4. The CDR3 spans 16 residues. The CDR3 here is CASSLLAGGPADTQYF. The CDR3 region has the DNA TGTGCCAGCAGTTTACTAGCGGGAGGGCCCGCAGATACGCAGTATTTT.

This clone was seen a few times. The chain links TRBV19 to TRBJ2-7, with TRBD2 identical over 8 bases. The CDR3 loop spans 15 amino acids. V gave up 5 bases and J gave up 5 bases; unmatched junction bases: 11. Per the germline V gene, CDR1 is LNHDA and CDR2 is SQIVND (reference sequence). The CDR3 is CASSEAAGGRDEQYF. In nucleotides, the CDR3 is TGTGCCAGTAGTGAAGCGGCGGGAGGCCGGGACGAGCAGTACTTC.

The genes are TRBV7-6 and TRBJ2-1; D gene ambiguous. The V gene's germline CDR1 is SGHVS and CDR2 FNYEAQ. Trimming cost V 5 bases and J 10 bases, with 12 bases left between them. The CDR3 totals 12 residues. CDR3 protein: CASSPQYDEQFF. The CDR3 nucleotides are TGTGCCAGCAGCCCCCAGTACGACGAGCAGTTCTTC. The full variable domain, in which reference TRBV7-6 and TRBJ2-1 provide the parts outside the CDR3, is GAGVSQSPRYKVTKRGQDVALRCDPISGHVSLYWYRQALGQGPEFLTYFNYEAQQDKSGLPNDRFSAERPEGSISTLTIQRTEQRDSAMYRCASSPQYDEQFFGPGTRLTVL.

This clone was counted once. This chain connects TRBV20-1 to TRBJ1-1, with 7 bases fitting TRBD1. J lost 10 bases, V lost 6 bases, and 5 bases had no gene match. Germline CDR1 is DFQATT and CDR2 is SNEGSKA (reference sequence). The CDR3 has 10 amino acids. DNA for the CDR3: TGCAGTGCGCGGACAGGAACAGCTTTCTTT. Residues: CSARTGTAFF.